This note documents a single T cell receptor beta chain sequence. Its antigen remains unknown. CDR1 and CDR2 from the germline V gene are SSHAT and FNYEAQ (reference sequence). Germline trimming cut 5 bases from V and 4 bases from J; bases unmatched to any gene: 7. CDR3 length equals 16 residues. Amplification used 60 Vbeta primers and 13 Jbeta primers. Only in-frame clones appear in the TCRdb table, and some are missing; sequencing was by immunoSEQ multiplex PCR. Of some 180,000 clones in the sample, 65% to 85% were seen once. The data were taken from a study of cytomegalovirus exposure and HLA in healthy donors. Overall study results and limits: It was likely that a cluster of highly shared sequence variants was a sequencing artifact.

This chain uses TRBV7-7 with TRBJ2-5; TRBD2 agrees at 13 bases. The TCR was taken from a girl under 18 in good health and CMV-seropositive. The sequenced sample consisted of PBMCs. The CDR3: CASSPRTSGSRETQYF. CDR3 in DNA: TGTGCCAGCAGCCCAAGGACTAGCGGGAGTCGAGAGACCCAGTACTTC.